A selection of T cell receptor beta chains follows, all from one sample in a study of regulatory T cells in long-lasting Graves disease. TCRdb itself ran the multiplex PCR reads through MiXCR, one entry per CDR3 protein. The table lists 350,000 to 400,000 distinct CDR3 sequences, 15% to 17% of them singletons. Specimen: peripheral blood mononuclear cells (PBMCs), collected at new diagnosis, from a patient treated with antithyroid drugs. The receptors shown here come from a female donor with Graves disease. The CDR3 runs from the conserved cysteine through the conserved F or W. The D gene is left open where the match is weak. A clone size is listed for some rows: how often the clone was seen (once, few, many), or a class if it is expanded.

>TRBD1|TRBJ2-2|many|TRBV20-1
CSARDGTGDTGELFF
TGCAGTGCTAGAGATGGGACAGGGGACACCGGGGAGCTGTTTTTT
>NA|TRBJ1-5|NA|TRBV10-3
CAISESLGQPQHF
TGTGCCATCAGTGAGTCATTGGGGCAGCCCCAGCATTTT
>NA|TRBJ1-1|many|TRBV6-1
CASFGVANTEAFF
TGTGCCAGCTTTGGTGTGGCGAACACTGAAGCTTTCTTT
>NA|TRBJ2-3|many|TRBV3-1
CASTGSTDTQYF
TGTGCCAGCACAGGAAGCACAGATACGCAGTATTTT
>NA|TRBJ1-2|few|TRBV12-5
CASGLDWGDGYTF
TGTGCTAGTGGTTTGGATTGGGGGGACGGCTACACCTTC
>NA|TRBJ2-7|many|TRBV28
CASSFYPPEQYF
TGTGCCAGCAGTTTCTACCCCCCCGAGCAGTACTTC
>NA|TRBJ1-3|many|TRBV6-1
CASKTGQTRKNTIYF
TGTGCCAGCAAGACGGGACAAACGCGGAAAAACACCATATATTTT
>TRBD2|TRBJ2-1|NA|TRBV4-3
CASSHGGISTGSRNEQFF
TGCGCCAGCAGCCACGGGGGGATAAGTACCGGGAGCAGAAATGAGCAGTTCTTC
>NA|TRBJ1-2|NA|TRBV20-1
CSAGGGNYGYTF
TGCAGTGCTGGGGGAGGGAACTATGGCTACACCTTC
>NA|TRBJ1-2|many|TRBV12-3/TRBV12-4
CASSSSGHSNYGYTF
TGTGCCAGCAGTTCGTCGGGACATTCAAACTATGGCTACACCTTC
>NA|TRBJ1-2|many|TRBV5-1
CASSLGGSDYGYTF
TGCGCCAGCAGCTTGGGGGGCTCGGACTATGGCTACACCTTC
>NA|TRBJ1-4|many|TRBV12-3/TRBV12-4
CASSFSRGGGGEKLFF
TGTGCCAGCAGTTTCTCTCGGGGCGGGGGAGGCGAAAAACTGTTTTTT
>NA|TRBJ2-5|many|TRBV10-2
CASSVMQETQYF
TGCGCCAGCAGTGTCATGCAAGAGACCCAGTACTTC
>NA|TRBJ1-1|few|TRBV7-3
CASSNYQGAEAFF
TGTGCCAGCAGCAATTACCAAGGGGCTGAAGCTTTCTTT
>NA|TRBJ1-5|many|TRBV19
CASSMLKGMGGNQPQHF
TGTGCCAGTAGTATGCTTAAAGGGATGGGAGGAAATCAGCCCCAGCATTTT
>TRBD1|TRBJ1-4|many|TRBV20-1
CSARDPGQGEKLFF
TGCAGTGCTAGAGATCCGGGACAGGGAGAAAAACTGTTTTTT
>TRBD1|TRBJ2-2|many|TRBV28
CASSLPTGQGVGELFF
TGTGCCAGCAGCCTGCCGACAGGACAGGGGGTCGGGGAGCTGTTTTTT
>NA|TRBJ1-2|few|TRBV7-9
CASSLSAGRYTF
TGTGCCAGCAGCTTATCCGCGGGGCGCTACACCTTC
>TRBD1|TRBJ1-2|many|TRBV29-1
CSVEGGQGARNYGYTF
TGCAGCGTTGAAGGGGGACAGGGGGCGAGAAACTATGGCTACACCTTC
>NA|TRBJ2-5|many|TRBV7-2
CASSPDRQGGVGTQYF
TGTGCCAGCAGCCCAGACCGACAAGGGGGGGTGGGGACCCAGTACTTC
>NA|TRBJ2-3|many|TRBV30
CAWSDLAGVSTDTQYF
TGTGCCTGGAGTGACTTGGCGGGTGTTAGCACAGATACGCAGTATTTT
>NA|TRBJ2-1|many|TRBV5-1
CASSPAGTYGEQFF
TGCGCCAGCAGCCCCGCCGGGACCTACGGCGAGCAGTTCTTC
>TRBD1|TRBJ1-1|few|TRBV10-2
CASQHRGLDQTTEAFF
TGCGCCAGCCAGCACAGGGGACTCGATCAAACCACTGAAGCTTTCTTT
>TRBD2|TRBJ2-7|many|TRBV7-6
CASSPRDYSGYEQYF
TGTGCCAGCAGTCCAAGGGACTACTCCGGCTACGAGCAGTACTTC
>NA|TRBJ2-1|many|TRBV5-1
CASSIFARDEQFF
TGCGCCAGCAGCATCTTCGCCAGGGATGAGCAGTTCTTC
>TRBD2|TRBJ2-2|NA|TRBV7-2
CASSLSAGGRGELFF
TGTGCCAGCAGCTTGTCGGCGGGAGGACGCGGGGAGCTGTTTTTT
>NA|TRBJ2-2|many|TRBV7-7
CASSLDPGTAGELFF
TGTGCCAGCAGCTTAGATCCAGGAACCGCCGGGGAGCTGTTTTTT
>NA|TRBJ1-4|many|TRBV25-1
CASSPNRGSGEEKLFF
TGTGCCAGCAGTCCGAACCGGGGGAGTGGTGAAGAAAAACTGTTTTTT
>NA|TRBJ2-4|few|TRBV6-1
CATRRGINIQYF
TGTGCCACACGACGGGGAATAAACATTCAGTACTTC
>TRBD2|TRBJ2-1|NA|TRBV28
CASSFLSSGNEQFF
TGTGCCAGCAGTTTTTTATCTAGCGGCAATGAGCAGTTCTTC
>NA|TRBJ1-2|many|TRBV7-6
CASSPYPGLTYGYTF
TGTGCCAGCAGCCCATACCCAGGACTGACTTATGGCTACACCTTC
>TRBD1|TRBJ1-4|many|TRBV19
CASRPTGTNEKLFF
TGTGCCAGTAGACCGACAGGGACTAATGAAAAACTGTTTTTT
>TRBD1|TRBJ1-4|NA|TRBV7-2
CASSFSGTGFNEKLFF
TGTGCCAGCAGCTTCTCCGGGACAGGTTTTAATGAAAAACTGTTTTTT
>TRBD2|TRBJ2-1|many|TRBV12-3/TRBV12-4
CASRPGLAGHWQFF
TGTGCCAGCAGACCTGGACTAGCGGGTCATTGGCAGTTCTTC
>NA|TRBJ2-7|many|TRBV20-1
CSAERKTRGSYEQYF
TGCAGTGCTGAGCGAAAGACGCGGGGCTCCTACGAGCAGTACTTC
>TRBD2|TRBJ2-1|few|TRBV20-1
CSAVPNSGGLDEQFF
TGCAGTGCTGTTCCGAATAGCGGGGGGTTGGATGAGCAGTTCTTC
>TRBD1|TRBJ1-1|NA|TRBV5-5
CASSLIDRGVTEAFF
TGTGCCAGCAGCTTGATAGACAGGGGTGTCACTGAAGCTTTCTTT
>TRBD2|TRBJ2-1|NA|TRBV20-1
CSARVLTSGRAAYNEQFF
TGCAGTGCTAGAGTTTTAACTAGCGGGAGGGCCGCTTACAATGAGCAGTTCTTC
>TRBD1|TRBJ1-2|few|TRBV29-1
CSVMTGGLNGYTF
TGCAGCGTGATGACAGGGGGACTAAATGGCTACACCTTC
>NA|TRBJ2-1|many|TRBV11-2
CASSLHTSTENEQFF
TGTGCCAGCAGCTTACATACATCGACGGAAAATGAGCAGTTCTTC
>TRBD2|TRBJ2-2|many|TRBV12-3/TRBV12-4
CASSFSGRATGELFF
TGTGCCAGCAGTTTTAGCGGGAGGGCGACCGGGGAGCTGTTTTTT
>TRBD2|TRBJ2-1|NA|TRBV15
CATSRPGLAGPEQFF
TGTGCCACCAGCAGACCCGGACTAGCGGGACCTGAGCAGTTCTTC
>NA|TRBJ2-1|NA|TRBV5-4
CASSFPGANKGHNEQFF
TGTGCCAGCAGCTTCCCGGGAGCCAACAAAGGGCACAATGAGCAGTTCTTC
>NA|TRBJ2-7|few|TRBV6-2/TRBV6-3
CATGNPHYEQYF
TGTGCCACCGGGAACCCCCATTACGAGCAGTACTTC
>NA|TRBJ1-6|many|TRBV6-1
CASSGPLGRTNSPLHF
TGTGCCAGCAGTGGCCCCCTGGGACGGACAAATTCACCCCTCCACTTT
>TRBD2|TRBJ2-1|many|TRBV11-2
CASSYEAGTSGSNEQFF
TGTGCCAGCAGCTATGAGGCCGGGACTAGCGGGAGTAATGAGCAGTTCTTC
>TRBD1|TRBJ2-1|NA|TRBV19
CASSRDRGAENEQFF
TGTGCCAGTAGTAGGGACAGGGGGGCGGAGAATGAGCAGTTCTTC
>NA|TRBJ2-3|NA|TRBV2
CASSTGHISTDTQYF
TGTGCCAGCAGTACTGGACACATTAGCACAGATACGCAGTATTTT
>TRBD2|TRBJ2-5|many|TRBV3-1
CASSQDRLAGFLDF
TGTGCCAGCAGCCAAGATCGACTAGCGGGTTTCCTCGACTTC
>TRBD1|TRBJ1-3|many|TRBV11-2
CASSLQGGGGNTIYF
TGTGCCAGCAGCTTGCAGGGGGGAGGCGGAAACACCATATATTTT
>NA|TRBJ2-1|many|TRBV28
CASSFPEGNNEQFF
TGTGCCAGCAGTTTCCCGGAGGGGAACAATGAGCAGTTCTTC
>NA|TRBJ2-1|NA|TRBV4-1
CASSTIFYNEQFF
TGCGCCAGCAGCACTATTTTCTACAATGAGCAGTTCTTC
>TRBD2|TRBJ2-7|many|TRBV12-3/TRBV12-4
CASSAYLADSYEQYF
TGTGCCAGCAGTGCGTATCTAGCGGACTCCTACGAGCAGTACTTC
>TRBD1|TRBJ2-7|many|TRBV6-1
CASSPTVGQAYEQYF
TGTGCCAGCAGCCCCACCGTGGGACAGGCATACGAGCAGTACTTC
>NA|TRBJ2-6|many|TRBV5-1
CASSLFGVSGANVLTF
TGCGCCAGCAGCTTGTTTGGCGTCTCTGGGGCCAACGTCCTGACTTTC
>NA|TRBJ2-4|many|TRBV11-2
CASSLDTGRDIQYF
TGTGCCAGCAGCTTAGATACAGGGAGGGACATTCAGTACTTC
>TRBD1|TRBJ1-1|few|TRBV4-1
CASSQDLLRGPKRTEAFF
TGCGCCAGCAGCCAAGATCTTCTAAGGGGGCCAAAACGCACTGAAGCTTTCTTT
>NA|TRBJ2-7|NA|TRBV20-1
CSARLGLNYEQYF
TGCAGTGCCAGACTAGGGCTCAATTACGAGCAGTACTTC